A selection of T cell receptor beta chains follows, all from one sample in a study of breast tumors, draining lymph nodes, adjacent tissues. TCRdb re-derived calls from the multiplex PCR reads in MiXCR, one entry per CDR3 protein. The sample holds over 150,000 distinct CDR3 sequences, 30% to 35% seen once. Sequenced material: axillary lymph node tissue. These receptors were obtained from a female donor with breast cancer. Some clones in this sample may be carry-over from other donors' samples. CDR3s include the opening cysteine and the closing phenylalanine or tryptophan. Fields, in order: D gene, J gene, V gene, clone size, CDR3 protein, CDR3 DNA. The D gene is left open where the match is weak. The listing skips clone size in some rows; elsewhere it reads once, few, many or a size class.

NA | TRBJ1-2 | TRBV20-1 | many | CSASAALYGYTF | TGCAGTGCTAGCGCAGCGCTCTATGGCTACACCTTC
TRBD2 | TRBJ2-5 | TRBV12-3/TRBV12-4 | few | CASSLAPAGAKETQYF | TGTGCCAGCAGTTTAGCCCCAGCGGGAGCCAAAGAGACCCAGTACTTC
NA | TRBJ1-5 | TRBV19 | NA | CASSPPAGVPQHF | TGTGCCAGTAGTCCCCCCGCGGGGGTCCCCCAGCATTTT
NA | TRBJ2-5 | TRBV6-5 | many | CASSYSAQPEETQYF | TGTGCCAGCAGTTACTCGGCTCAGCCTGAAGAGACCCAGTACTTC
NA | TRBJ1-5 | TRBV3-1 | many | CASSQGIGQPQHF | TGTGCCAGCAGCCAAGGAATTGGTCAGCCCCAGCATTTT
NA | TRBJ2-1 | TRBV9 | many | CASSASTGATYNEQFF | TGTGCCAGCAGCGCCTCGACGGGGGCTACCTACAATGAGCAGTTCTTC
NA | TRBJ1-4 | TRBV4-1 | once | CASSRDRGATNEKLFF | TGCGCCAGCAGCCGGGACCGGGGAGCAACTAATGAAAAACTGTTTTTT
TRBD2 | TRBJ2-7 | TRBV20-1 | NA | CSARGWTSGGALYEQYF | TGCAGTGCTAGAGGATGGACTAGCGGGGGGGCCTTGTACGAGCAGTACTTC
NA | TRBJ2-3 | TRBV25-1 | many | CASSEPGADTQYF | TGTGCCAGCAGTGAGCCAGGGGCAGATACGCAGTATTTT
TRBD2 | TRBJ2-5 | TRBV20-1 | NA | CSASSPGTSGGRDQETQYF | TGCAGTGCTTCCTCCCCTGGGACTAGCGGGGGCCGTGACCAAGAGACCCAGTACTTC
NA | TRBJ2-5 | TRBV30 | many | CAWSVAQGRRKTQYF | TGTGCCTGGAGTGTAGCCCAGGGGAGGAGAAAGACCCAGTACTTC
NA | TRBJ1-5 | TRBV27 | NA | CASSTNSNQPQHF | TGTGCCAGCAGCACTAATAGCAATCAGCCCCAGCATTTT
NA | TRBJ2-7 | TRBV19 | many | CASSISGGPYEQYF | TGTGCCAGTAGTATTTCAGGTGGGCCCTACGAGCAGTACTTC
TRBD2 | TRBJ2-1 | TRBV9 | once | CASSASGGLFNEQLF | TGTGCCAGCAGCGCGAGCGGGGGGTTGTTCAATGAGCAGTTGTTC
NA | TRBJ2-7 | TRBV5-6 | many | CASSLGLGQGPYEQYF | TGTGCCAGCAGCTTGGGGCTGGGGCAGGGCCCCTACGAGCAGTACTTC